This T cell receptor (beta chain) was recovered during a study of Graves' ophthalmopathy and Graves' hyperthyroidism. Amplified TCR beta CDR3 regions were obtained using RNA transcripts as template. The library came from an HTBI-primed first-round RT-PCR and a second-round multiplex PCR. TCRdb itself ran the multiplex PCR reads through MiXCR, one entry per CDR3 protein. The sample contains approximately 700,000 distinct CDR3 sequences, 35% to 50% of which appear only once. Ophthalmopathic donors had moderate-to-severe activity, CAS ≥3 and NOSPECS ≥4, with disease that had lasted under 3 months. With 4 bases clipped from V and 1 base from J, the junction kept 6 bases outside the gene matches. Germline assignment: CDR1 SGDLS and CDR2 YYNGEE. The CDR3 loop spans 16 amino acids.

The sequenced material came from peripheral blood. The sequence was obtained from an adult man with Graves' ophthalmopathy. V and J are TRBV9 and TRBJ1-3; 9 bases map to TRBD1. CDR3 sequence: CASSRDRGKSGNTIYF. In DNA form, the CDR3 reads TGTGCCAGCAGCCGTGACAGGGGGAAATCTGGAAACACCATATATTTT.